This TCR beta chain is drawn from a study of early T cells in non-severe SARS-CoV-2 infection. Trimming left V 4 bases short and J 12 bases short, with 17 bases between. The CDR3 is made up of 13 amino acids. Germline loops: CDR1 SGDLS, CDR2 YYNGEE. Individual cDNA molecules received unique molecular identifiers. Via MiXCR, TCRdb re-called the 5' RACE reads, giving one row per CDR3 protein. The table records 50,000 to 70,000 distinct CDR3 sequences, roughly 10% of them present only once. The material sequenced was whole blood. The receptor's source is an adult who was a healthcare worker with PCR-confirmed SARS-CoV-2 infection or an uninfected control (not recorded which). The V and J genes are TRBV9 and TRBJ2-1; the D gene is possibly TRBD2 (6 bases). The CDR3 region has the DNA TGTGCCAGCAGCTCTCGGGGAGTAGCGGCGCAGTTCTTC. Translated: CASSSRGVAAQFF.